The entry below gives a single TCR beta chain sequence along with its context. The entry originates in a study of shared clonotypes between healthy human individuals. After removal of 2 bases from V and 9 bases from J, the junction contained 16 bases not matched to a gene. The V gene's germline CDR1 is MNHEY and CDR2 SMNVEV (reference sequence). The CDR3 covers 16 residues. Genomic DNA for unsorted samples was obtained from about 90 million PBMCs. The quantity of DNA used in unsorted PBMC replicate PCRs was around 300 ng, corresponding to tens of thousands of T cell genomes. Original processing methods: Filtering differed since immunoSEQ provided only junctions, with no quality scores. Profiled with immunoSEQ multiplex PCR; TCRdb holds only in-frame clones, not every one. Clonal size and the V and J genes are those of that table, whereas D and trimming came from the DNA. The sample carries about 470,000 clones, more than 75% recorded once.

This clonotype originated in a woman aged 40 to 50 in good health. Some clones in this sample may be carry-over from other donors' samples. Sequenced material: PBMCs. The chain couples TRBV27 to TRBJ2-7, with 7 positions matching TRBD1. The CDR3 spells CASSLRAGTAYQGQYF. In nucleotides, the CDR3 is TGTGCCAGCAGTTTACGCGCCGGGACAGCATATCAAGGGCAGTACTTC.